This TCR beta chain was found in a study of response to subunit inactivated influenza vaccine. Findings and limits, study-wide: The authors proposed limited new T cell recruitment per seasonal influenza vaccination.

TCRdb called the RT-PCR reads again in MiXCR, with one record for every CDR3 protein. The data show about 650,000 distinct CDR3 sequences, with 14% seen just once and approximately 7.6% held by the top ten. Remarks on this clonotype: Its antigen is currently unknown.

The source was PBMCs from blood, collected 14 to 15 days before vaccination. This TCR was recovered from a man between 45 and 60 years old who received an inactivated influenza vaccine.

The CDR3 protein is CASSPTRVGEQFF. Written as DNA, the CDR3 is TGTGCCAGCAGCCCAACTAGGGTTGGGGAGCAGTTCTTC. The chain employs TRBV14 and TRBJ2-1; D is possibly TRBD2 (5 bases). The CDR3 runs to 13 residues. CDR1 SGHDN and CDR2 FVKESK come from the germline V gene. V lost 4 bases and J 10 bases, leaving 14 bases between the germline ends.